This entry lists 6 T cell receptor beta chains sequenced from one sample in a study of OX40 agonist ivuxolimab in advanced cancers. The protocol was immunoSEQ multiplex PCR, while the TCRdb copy is restricted to in-frame clones and leaves out a portion. Here the sample spans approximately 37,000 clones, roughly four fifths being singletons. This sample comprised CD4+ or CD8+ T cells sorted from blood, obtained in a trial of the OX40 agonist ivuxolimab. These receptors all come from an adult with an advanced solid tumor such as melanoma, head and neck, liver or kidney cancer.

V is TRBV28 and J is TRBJ2-7, with 12 bases matching TRBD2. Germline CDR1 and CDR2: MDHEN and SYDVKM. V gave up 2 bases and J gave up 4 bases; unmatched junction bases: 9. The CDR3 runs 17 residues. In DNA, the CDR3 is TGTGCCAGCAGTTTAGGGAACTTGGGACTAGCGGGTTACGAGCAGTACTTC. As protein: CASSLGNLGLAGYEQYF.

The chain couples TRBV19 to TRBJ1-2; 8 positions agree with TRBD1. Germline CDR1 reads LNHDA; CDR2 reads SQIVND (reference sequence). This CDR3 comprises 16 residues. The V gene end was trimmed by 5 bases and the J gene end by 0 bases; junction bases not matched to a gene: 8. In DNA form, the CDR3 reads TGTGCCAGTAGTGGTTGGGGACAGGAGTCTAACTATGGCTACACCTTC. It specifies CASSGWGQESNYGYTF.

The table lists this clone with a few counts. DNA of the CDR3: TGTGCCAGCCGGGCCCAAGAGACCCAGTACTTC. Its protein is CASRAQETQYF. The chain uses TRBV25-1 and TRBJ2-5; D unclear. V was cut by 8 bases and J by 1 base, with 5 bases left in between. Germline assignment: CDR1 MGHDK and CDR2 SYGVNS. The CDR3 runs to 11 residues.

V gene TRBV29-1 combines with J gene TRBJ1-2; D unresolved. The CDR3 contains 13 residues. Trimming took 7 bases from V and 8 from J, leaving 20 bases between them. CDR1 is SQVTM and CDR2 is ANQGSEA in the germline V gene. CDR3 nucleotide sequence: TGCAGCGCTCGGGAAGGACTCACCGGGGGCTACACCTTC. Its protein is CSAREGLTGGYTF.

This clone was counted between two and nine times. This chain's CDR3 is CASRLAYDGTYEQYF. The CDR3 DNA sequence: TGTGCAAGTCGCTTAGCGTACGACGGGACCTACGAGCAGTACTTC. The chain joins TRBV12-2 to TRBJ2-7; TRBD2 is taken as the D call from the table, unchecked against the DNA. TRBV12-2 is flagged as a pseudogene. This CDR3 has 15 residues.

V usage is TRBV4-3 and J usage is TRBJ2-1; possibly TRBD2 for D (6 bases). Trimming cost V 0 bases and J 1 base, with 13 bases left between them. The CDR3 extends over 17 amino acids. From germline, CDR1 is LGHNA and CDR2 YSLEER. The CDR3 is CASSQDAGLQSYNEQFF. CDR3 bases: TGCGCCAGCAGCCAAGATGCGGGGCTTCAGTCCTACAATGAGCAGTTCTTC.